The 9 T cell receptor beta chains in this list originate from one sample, sequenced in a study of Japanese encephalitis immunity and Zika vaccine responses. PBMCs were CFSE-labeled and cultured for approximately 6 days with peptide pools at around 1 ug/mL each. The sort collected unfixed, live, CD56-CD19-CD16-CD3+CD4+ CFSE-low proliferating CD4 T cells. TCRdb reprocessed the 5' RACE reads with MiXCR, giving one entry per CDR3 protein. Of about 310 distinct CDR3 sequences in the sample, approximately 2.1% are singletons; the top ten hold approximately 30%. The starting material was antigen-activated CD4+ T cells from blood, cultured, obtained during a Zika inactivated vaccine study. Receptors were obtained from an adult man who received an inactivated Zika virus vaccine.

By sample fraction, this clonotype is large. The rearrangement links TRBV20-1 to TRBJ2-7; a possible D gene is TRBD2 (7 bases). This CDR3 comprises 14 residues. V was pared by 2 bases and J by 7 bases, with 18 bases between. Per germline, CDR1 DFQATT and CDR2 SNEGSKA (reference sequence). The CDR3 DNA is TGCAGTGCTAGACGAGGGGGGGGGTCGGGTGAGCAGTACTTC. This translates into CSARRGGGSGEQYF.

By share, this clonotype counts as hyperexpanded. The chain is built from TRBV7-2 and TRBJ2-1; D possibly corresponds to TRBD1 (5 bases). CDR1 is SGHTA, CDR2 FQGNSA, per germline. The V and J ends lost 8 bases and 2 bases respectively, with 13 bases between them. There are 14 residues in the CDR3. The CDR3: CASRQGAPYNEQFF. The CDR3 region has the DNA TGTGCCAGCCGTCAAGGGGCCCCCTACAATGAGCAGTTCTTC.

This clonotype is categorized as large. The rearrangement uses TRBV5-1 and TRBJ2-5; TRBD2 agrees at 8 bases. This CDR3 spans 15 amino acids. The V gene end was trimmed by 0 bases and the J gene end by 2 bases; junction bases not matched to a gene: 3. Germline V gives CDR1 SGHRS, CDR2 YFSETQ. The CDR3 here is CASSLEPSGQETQYF. CDR3 nucleotides: TGCGCCAGCAGCTTGGAGCCTAGCGGGCAAGAGACCCAGTACTTC.

By share, this clonotype ranks as medium-sized. The gene calls are TRBV28 and TRBJ2-7; 9 positions match TRBD1. Trimming cost V 2 bases and J 5 bases; bases outside gene matches: 7. This CDR3 comprises 15 residues. Germline V CDR1 and CDR2: MDHEN, SYDVKM. CDR3 amino acids: CASSLAGTGRHEQYF. In DNA form, the CDR3 reads TGTGCCAGCAGTTTAGCCGGGACAGGGAGGCACGAGCAGTACTTC. Supplemented by reference TRBV28 and TRBJ2-7, the full variable domain reads DVKVTQSSRYLVKRTGEKVFLECVQDMDHENMFWYRQDPGLGLRLIYFSYDVKMKEKGDIPEGYSVSREKKERFSLILESASTNQTSMYLCASSLAGTGRHEQYFGPGTRLTVT.

This clonotype is labeled as medium-sized. The chain combines TRBV6-6 with TRBJ2-7; D gene ambiguous. CDR3 length: 12 amino acids. In germline, CDR1 is MNHNY, CDR2 SVGAGI (reference sequence). Trimming stripped 5 bases from V and 0 bases from J, with 5 bases between. CDR3 protein: CASSGTSYEQYF. CDR3 sequence (DNA): TGTGCCAGCAGTGGTACCTCCTACGAGCAGTACTTC.

Judged by abundance, this clonotype is medium-sized. The chain recombines TRBV4-3 with TRBJ1-2; 7 positions agree with TRBD1. CDR3 size: 12 residues. Germline V gives CDR1 LGHNA, CDR2 YSLEER. V gave up 0 bases and J gave up 9 bases; unmatched junction bases: 1. CDR3 residues: CASSQEQGSYTF. CDR3 DNA: TGCGCCAGCAGCCAAGAACAGGGGAGCTACACCTTC.

Judged by abundance, this clonotype is medium-sized. This CDR3 reads CASSSRRTGGSFSYNEQFF. The DNA of the CDR3 is TGTGCCAGCAGCTCCCGCCGAACGGGAGGGTCCTTCTCCTACAATGAGCAGTTCTTC. This rearrangement joins TRBV7-8 to TRBJ2-1; 8 bases are shared with TRBD2. Germline V CDR1 and CDR2: SGHVS, FQNEAQ. V lost 4 bases, J lost 0 bases, and 14 bases stayed unmatched. The CDR3 covers 19 residues.

In its sample, this clonotype was seen a few times. V is TRBV12-3 or TRBV12-4 and J is TRBJ1-1; 8 nucleotides agree with TRBD1. Trimming took 6 bases from V and 0 from J; bases not matched to a gene: 3. The CDR3 consists of 14 residues. CDR3 bases: TGTGCCAGCAGCATACAGGGGGTGAACACTGAAGCTTTCTTT. The encoded protein is CASSIQGVNTEAFF.

In this sample, this clonotype is large. V usage is TRBV27 and J usage is TRBJ2-7; weak D call: TRBD2 (6 bases). The CDR3 consists of 14 residues. CDR1 and CDR2 from the germline V gene are MNHEY and SMNVEV (reference sequence). The V end lost 5 bases, the J end lost 0 bases, and 11 bases lay between the germline ends. The CDR3 is CASSMTRSSYEQYF. The CDR3 bases are TGTGCCAGCAGTATGACTAGGAGCTCCTACGAGCAGTACTTC.